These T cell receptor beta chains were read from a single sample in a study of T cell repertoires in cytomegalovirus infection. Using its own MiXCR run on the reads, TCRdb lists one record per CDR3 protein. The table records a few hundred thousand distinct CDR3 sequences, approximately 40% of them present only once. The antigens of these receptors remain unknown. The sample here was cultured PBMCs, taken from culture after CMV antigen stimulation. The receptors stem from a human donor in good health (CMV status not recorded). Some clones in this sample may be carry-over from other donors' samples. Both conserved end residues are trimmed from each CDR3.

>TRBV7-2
ASSRKGGVETQY
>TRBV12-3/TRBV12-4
ASSLISSREGGAQY
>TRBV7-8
ASSSSGSGSPLH
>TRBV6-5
ASSYSRQILNTEAF
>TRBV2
ASSGQVIYGYT
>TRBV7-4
ASSPSTAMNTYEQY
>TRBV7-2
ASSPQPPSPLH
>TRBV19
ASSIDARTYNEQF
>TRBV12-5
ASGFLTGGDTQY
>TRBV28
ATTEGRTDTQY
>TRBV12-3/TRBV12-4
ASSFGVLVSHEQY
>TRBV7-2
ASSLRANSPLH
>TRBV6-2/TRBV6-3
ASSGGNVYEQY
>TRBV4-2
ASSQGTGTRTEAF
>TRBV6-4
ASIATSGSPYNEQF
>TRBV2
ASSEQENTGELF
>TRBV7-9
ASSLAWSASSGNTIY
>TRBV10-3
AISSGTSGNEQF